These 5 T cell receptor beta chains share one sample of origin, sequenced in a study of blood T cells in healthy people across ages. Together with a sample-barcoded 5' primer, a J-beta primer mix was included in a second PCR lasting about 7 to 11 cycles. TCRdb ran MiXCR on the 5' RACE reads and lists one entry per CDR3 protein. This sample has hundreds of thousands of distinct CDR3 sequences; approximately 31% occur once, and the top ten carry about 16%. The specimen sequenced was blood. These receptors originate from a woman of 80 years or more in good health.

The sample holds many counts of this clonotype. This rearrangement joins TRBV27 to TRBJ2-3; D is uncertain. Deletions cut 3 bases from V and 3 bases from J, with 10 bases between. CDR1 MNHEY and CDR2 SMNVEV come from the germline V gene (reference sequence). The CDR3 sequence is 14 residues long. The CDR3 reads CASSFQRKTDTQYF. The CDR3 DNA reads as TGTGCCAGCAGTTTCCAGCGAAAAACAGATACGCAGTATTTT.

This clonotype was observed a few times. The junction shows a germline mismatch at one end, possibly a read error. The J gene is TRBJ1-1, the V gene TRBV5-4; maybe TRBD1 (5 bases). Germline assignment: CDR1 SGHNT and CDR2 YYREEE (reference sequence). CDR3 length: 13 amino acids. The CDR3 sequence: CASSMGLKTEAFF. The CDR3 DNA is TGTGCCAGCAGCATGGGACTGAAAACTGAAGCTTTCTTT.

In this sample, this clonotype turned up many times. The chain joins TRBV20-1 to TRBJ2-3, with D unresolved. Trimming left V 3 bases short and J 2 bases short, with 3 bases between. Germline CDR1 and CDR2: DFQATT and SNEGSKA (reference sequence). This CDR3 is built from 11 residues. The CDR3 DNA follows: TGCAGTGCTAGTCCCACAGATACGCAGTATTTT. Amino acid sequence: CSASPTDTQYF.

This clonotype has at least ten counts. V usage is TRBV20-1 and J usage is TRBJ1-5, with D possibly TRBD1 on 5 matching bases. CDR1 and CDR2 from the germline V gene are DFQATT and SNEGSKA (reference sequence). V was clipped by 2 bases and J by 2 bases, with 13 bases between them. This CDR3 region has 15 residues. The CDR3 nucleotides are TGCAGTGCTAGAAGCGGGGCGCCAGGCAATCAGCCCCAGCATTTT. Its protein is CSARSGAPGNQPQHF.

There are many counts of this clonotype. The J gene is TRBJ2-7, the V gene TRBV20-1, with D possibly called TRBD1 or TRBD2 (5 bases each). This CDR3 is 14 amino acids long. Germline V lookup: CDR1 DFQATT, CDR2 SNEGSKA (reference sequence). Trimming left V 1 base short and J 5 bases short, with 15 bases between. CDR3 in amino acids: CSARVPGTPNEQYF. The CDR3 DNA follows: TGCAGTGCTAGAGTTCCCGGGACGCCTAACGAGCAGTACTTC.